This TCR beta chain was documented in a study of T-cell reconstitution after alpha-beta-depleted transplantation in children. The V end lost 0 bases, the J end lost 1 base, and 15 bases lay between the germline ends. From germline, CDR1 is DFQATT and CDR2 SNEGSKA (reference sequence). The CDR3 has 16 amino acids. This clonotype was observed a few times. Using unique molecular identifiers, the investigators prepared the TCRbeta library. In TCRdb, the PCR reads were re-called with MiXCR into one record per CDR3 protein. Of 400,000 to 500,000 distinct CDR3 sequences listed, approximately 10% were seen once; the top ten hold 4.5% to 7%.

This sequence was found in a human donor who donated a stem cell graft to a child with acute myeloid leukemia. The V gene is TRBV20-1, the J gene TRBJ2-5; D perhaps matches TRBD1 (6 bases). The input for sequencing was PBMCs from the stem cell graft donor, taken from the stem cell graft. As DNA, the CDR3 is TGCAGTGCTAGAGATGGGGACACCGGGGCCCAAGAGACCCAGTACTTC. Its translation: CSARDGDTGAQETQYF.